Following are 10 T cell receptor beta chains from one sample sequenced in a study of shared clonotypes between healthy human individuals. The repertoire was sequenced with immunoSEQ multiplex PCR; TCRdb's copy has only in-frame clones and lacks some. This table has a few million clones, around 90% appearing once. What was sequenced was naive CD4+ T cells from PBMCs. The subset denotes: CD45RA+ positively selected. Source of these receptors: a man in his late teens or twenties in good health. Some clones in this sample may be carry-over from other donors' samples.

The rearrangement links TRBV28 to TRBJ2-7; tentatively, D is TRBD2 (6 bases). V lost 7 bases and J lost 0, with 10 bases in between. The CDR3 extends over 13 amino acids. Germline CDR1 is MDHEN and CDR2 is SYDVKM. The CDR3 spells CASKEGISYEQYF. The CDR3 coding sequence is TGTGCCAGCAAGGAGGGGATCTCCTACGAGCAGTACTTC.

The V gene is TRBV19, the J gene TRBJ1-5; 7 bases agree with TRBD1. This CDR3 comprises 14 residues. Germline V lookup: CDR1 LNHDA, CDR2 SQIVND (reference sequence). V lost 5 bases to trimming and J lost 7 bases; unmatched junction nucleotides: 8. CDR3 in amino acids: CASSLTGVGQPQHF. The CDR3 DNA follows: TGTGCCAGTAGTTTAACAGGGGTCGGGCAGCCCCAGCATTTT.

The chain employs TRBV12-5 and TRBJ1-2; perhaps TRBD1 as D (5 bases). V was cut by 6 bases and J by 0 bases, with 14 bases left in between. This CDR3 spans 15 amino acids. Germline CDR1 and CDR2: LGHNT and FRNRAP. CDR3 region: CASGPSGTANYGYTF. The CDR3 DNA reads as TGTGCTAGTGGACCCTCCGGGACGGCTAACTATGGCTACACCTTC. Variable domain in full (rest from reference TRBV12-5 and TRBJ1-2): DARVTQTPRHKVTEMGQEVTMRCQPILGHNTVFWYRQTMMQGLELLAYFRNRAPLDDSGMPKDRFSAEMPDATLATLKIQPSEPRDSAVYFCASGPSGTANYGYTFGSGTRLTVV.

V is TRBV2 and J is TRBJ2-5; TRBD2 aligns across 8 bases. Germline CDR1 and CDR2: SNHLY and FYNNEI. The CDR3 sequence is 14 residues long. Trimming removed 7 bases from V and 5 bases from J; junction bases left unmatched: 9. This chain's CDR3 is CASTETGGRETQYF. Written as DNA, the CDR3 is TGTGCCAGCACCGAAACGGGGGGGCGGGAGACCCAGTACTTC.

On this clone: Other DNA sequences within the sample encode an identical CDR3. In DNA, the CDR3 is TGTGCCAGTACGAGGACAGGGGCCTCCTACGAGCAGTACTTC. It translates to CASTRTGASYEQYF. This rearrangement joins TRBV19 to TRBJ2-7; the match to TRBD1 covers 9 bases. Germline V gene lookup returns CDR1 LNHDA and CDR2 SQIVND (reference sequence). The V segment lost 7 bases and the J segment 0 bases; nucleotides outside the gene matches: 4. This CDR3 region has 14 residues.

The chain has TRBV14 and TRBJ2-7; no definite D call. CDR3 length: 15 residues. Germline-derived CDR1 and CDR2 are SGHDN and FVKESK. Trimming left V 2 bases short and J 6 bases short, with 17 bases between. CDR3 sequence (DNA): TGTGCCAGCAGCCAACAGACTCAGAGTGCCTCCGAGCAGTACTTC. Its protein is CASSQQTQSASEQYF. The entire variable domain, with the rest obtained from reference TRBV14 and TRBJ2-7, is as follows: EAGVTQFPSHSVIEKGQTVTLRCDPISGHDNLYWYRRVMGKEIKFLLHFVKESKQDESGMPNNRFLAERTGGTYSTLKVQPAELEDSGVYFCASSQQTQSASEQYFGPGTRLTVT.

Only one count was recorded for this clone. The chain joins TRBV19 to TRBJ1-2; a possible D gene is TRBD1 (5 bases). The CDR3 has 13 residues. V was clipped by 7 bases and J by 0 bases, with 9 bases between them. Germline-derived CDR1 and CDR2 are LNHDA and SQIVND (reference sequence). The CDR3 DNA is TGTGCCAGTATAGGGACGCCTAACTATGGCTACACCTTC. This gives the protein CASIGTPNYGYTF.

The J gene is TRBJ1-5, the V gene TRBV5-1; 12 bases line up with TRBD1. Per the germline V gene, CDR1 is SGHRS and CDR2 is YFSETQ. The CDR3 spans 16 residues. The V segment lost 4 bases and the J segment 4 bases; nucleotides outside the gene matches: 6. The CDR3 DNA sequence: TGCGCCAGCAGCCCCGGGACAGGGGGCCAGAATCAGCCCCAGCATTTT. As protein: CASSPGTGGQNQPQHF.

The chain couples TRBV5-1 to TRBJ2-5, with a tentative D call TRBD1 (5 bases). Looked up from germline, CDR1 is SGHRS and CDR2 is YFSETQ. V lost 0 bases and J 5 bases, leaving 20 bases between the germline ends. The CDR3 is made up of 17 amino acids. The CDR3 DNA reads TGCGCCAGCAGCTTGGCCAAGGGGCAGGGCGGTTTCGAGACCCAGTACTTC. As protein: CASSLAKGQGGFETQYF.

The chain joins TRBV28 to TRBJ1-2; no definite D call. Germline assignment: CDR1 MDHEN and CDR2 SYDVKM. Trimming took 3 bases from V and 5 from J, leaving 16 bases between them. This CDR3 spans 15 amino acids. The chain's CDR3 is CASSFGWSAQYGYTF. CDR3 nucleotide sequence: TGTGCCAGCAGTTTCGGTTGGTCGGCCCAGTATGGCTACACCTTC.